Below, 22 T cell receptor beta chains from the same sample are listed, as sequenced in a study of beta chain features in type 1 diabetes. Study conclusions and caveats: Across all four CD4+ subsets, people with type 1 diabetes showed modestly shorter TCRB CDR3s.

TCRB transcripts that were expressed got sequenced, as all of the isolated RNA had been reverse transcribed. Here immunoSEQ multiplex PCR was the method, and the copy in TCRdb shows in-frame clones only, minus some. This sample carries some 280,000 clones, around 15% of them seen once, and the ten largest clones take about 0.016%. The antigens for these receptors are not known. The sequenced sample consisted of naive CD4+ T cells from blood. These TCRs come from a man aged 25 to 40 with type 1 diabetes.

In its sample, this clone was seen a few times. This chain connects TRBV5-1 to TRBJ2-1; 8 bases align to TRBD2. Germline CDR1 and CDR2: SGHRS and YFSETQ. Losses at the gene ends were 2 bases for V and 5 bases for J; bases not matched to a gene: 6. The CDR3 contains 15 residues. The CDR3 sequence: CASSLLAGINNEQFF. Here the CDR3 DNA reads TGCGCCAGCAGCTTATTAGCGGGAATCAACAATGAGCAGTTCTTC.

The rearrangement uses TRBV28 and TRBJ2-7; 9 nucleotides agree with TRBD1. This CDR3 is built from 15 residues. Trimming cost V 6 bases and J 6 bases; bases outside gene matches: 12. Germline lookup yields CDR1 MDHEN and CDR2 SYDVKM. This chain's CDR3 is CASRPRTGDLREQYF. CDR3 in DNA: TGTGCCAGCAGGCCCAGGACAGGGGATTTGCGCGAGCAGTACTTC. Supplemented by reference TRBV28 and TRBJ2-7, the full variable domain reads DVKVTQSSRYLVKRTGEKVFLECVQDMDHENMFWYRQDPGLGLRLIYFSYDVKMKEKGDIPEGYSVSREKKERFSLILESASTNQTSMYLCASRPRTGDLREQYFGPGTRLTVT.

This clone was detected a few times. The chain recombines TRBV18 with TRBJ2-2, with TRBD1 matching over 8 bases. This CDR3 has 15 residues. Germline loops: CDR1 KGHSH, CDR2 LQKENI. Trimming took 4 bases from V and 1 from J; bases not matched to a gene: 2. The CDR3: CASSLGTGNTGELFF. The DNA of the CDR3 is TGTGCCAGCTCACTGGGGACAGGGAACACCGGGGAGCTGTTTTTT.

The chain uses TRBV30 and TRBJ2-5, with D unclear. The CDR3 totals 11 residues. The V end lost 1 base, the J end lost 5 bases, and 5 bases lay between the germline ends. The germline V gene encodes CDR1 GTSNPN and CDR2 SVGIG (reference sequence). The CDR3 DNA is TGTGCCTGGAGTGGGCGGGAGACCCAGTACTTC. Translating it yields CAWSGRETQYF.

This clone showed up just a few times. This chain connects TRBV10-3 to TRBJ2-3; 14 bases are shared with TRBD2. The CDR3 extends over 16 amino acids. The V gene end was trimmed by 3 bases and the J gene end by 4 bases; junction bases not matched to a gene: 3. The germline V gene has CDR1 ENHRY and CDR2 SYGVKD. The DNA of the CDR3 is TGTGCCATCAGTGATCGGACTAGCGGGAGGTCAGATACGCAGTATTTT. It specifies CAISDRTSGRSDTQYF.

The chain joins TRBV5-4 to TRBJ2-3, with D possibly matching TRBD2 (5 bases). The CDR3 consists of 14 residues. The germline V gene encodes CDR1 SGHNT and CDR2 YYREEE (reference sequence). V gave up 4 bases and J gave up 2 bases, with 11 bases separating them. In DNA form, the CDR3 reads TGTGCCAGCAGCCCGGGCGGGTCCACAGATACGCAGTATTTT. Translating it yields CASSPGGSTDTQYF. The entire variable domain, with the rest obtained from reference TRBV5-4 and TRBJ2-3, is as follows: ETGVTQSPTHLIKTRGQQVTLRCSSQSGHNTVSWYQQALGQGPQFIFQYYREEENGRGNFPPRFSGLQFPNYSSELNVNALELDDSALYLCASSPGGSTDTQYFGPGTRLTVL.

This rearrangement joins TRBV10-3 to TRBJ2-5; 7 positions agree with TRBD1. The CDR3 consists of 14 residues. Per germline, CDR1 ENHRY and CDR2 SYGVKD. V lost 3 bases to trimming and J lost 2 bases; unmatched junction nucleotides: 3. CDR3 amino acids: CAISESGQQETQYF. In nucleotides, the CDR3 is TGTGCCATCAGTGAATCGGGACAGCAAGAGACCCAGTACTTC.

The gene calls are TRBV7-2 and TRBJ2-3; 12 bases are a match to TRBD2. V dropped 4 bases and J dropped 2; count of bases not matched to a gene: 4. The germline CDR1 and CDR2 sequences are SGHTA and FQGNSA. There are 16 residues in the CDR3. CDR3 amino acids: CASSSGTSGPTDTQYF. CDR3 in DNA: TGTGCCAGCAGCTCCGGGACTAGCGGGCCCACAGATACGCAGTATTTT.

This clone was detected only a few times. The chain is built from TRBV18 and TRBJ1-4; no firm D call. V lost 1 base to trimming and J lost 2 bases, with 8 bases between them. Germline loops: CDR1 KGHSH, CDR2 LQKENI. The CDR3 spans 15 residues. DNA for the CDR3: TGTGCCAGCTCACCACGAGGGAACACTAATGAAAAACTGTTTTTT. It yields the protein CASSPRGNTNEKLFF.

The V and J genes are TRBV30 and TRBJ2-3, with D possibly TRBD2 on 6 matching bases. Trimming cost V 2 bases and J 0 bases, with 18 bases left between them. This CDR3 region has 17 residues. Germline V gene sequence: CDR1 GTSNPN, CDR2 SVGIG (reference sequence). The CDR3 DNA sequence: TGTGCCTGGAGTCGGACCCGGGACTCTCTTAGCACAGATACGCAGTATTTT. It specifies CAWSRTRDSLSTDTQYF. The variable domain in full, completed from reference TRBV30 and TRBJ2-3, reads SQTIHQWPATLVQPVGSPLSLECTVEGTSNPNLYWYRQAAGRGLQLLFYSVGIGQISSEVPQNLSASRPQDRQFILSSKKLLLSDSGFYLCAWSRTRDSLSTDTQYFGPGTRLTVL.

This chain joins TRBV4-3 and TRBJ2-1; unclear D gene. V was shortened by 0 bases and J by 0 bases, with 6 bases between the two germline ends. This CDR3 is 15 amino acids long. Germline V gene lookup returns CDR1 LGHNA and CDR2 YSLEER. The CDR3 DNA reads TGCGCCAGCAGCCAAGAACAGAGCTCCTACAATGAGCAGTTCTTC. It specifies CASSQEQSSYNEQFF.

The rearrangement uses TRBV30 and TRBJ2-6; D remains ambiguous. CDR3 length: 13 residues. V was clipped by 3 bases and J by 1 base, with 4 bases between them. Germline-derived CDR1 and CDR2 are GTSNPN and SVGIG (reference sequence). The CDR3 nucleotides are TGTGCCTGGAGGACATCTGGGGCCAACGTCCTGACTTTC. It specifies CAWRTSGANVLTF.

A few counts support this clone. This chain joins TRBV28 and TRBJ1-5; 8 positions agree with TRBD1. The CDR3 runs 17 residues. Per the germline V gene, CDR1 is MDHEN and CDR2 is SYDVKM. V shed 5 bases and J 0 bases; nucleotides not matched to a gene: 9. The CDR3 DNA follows: TGTGCCAGCAGTCCCGGGACAGGAGGATATAGCAATCAGCCCCAGCATTTT. Its protein is CASSPGTGGYSNQPQHF.

This clone has a handful of counts. The chain combines TRBV7-2 with TRBJ2-3; D unclear. CDR3 length equals 15 residues. V shed 4 bases and J shed 5 bases, with 16 bases lying between them. From germline, CDR1 is SGHTA and CDR2 FQGNSA. The CDR3 protein is CASSSRPTGGDTQYF. The CDR3 region has the DNA TGTGCCAGCAGCTCGCGACCTACCGGCGGAGATACGCAGTATTTT.

This clone was counted between two and nine times. The genes are TRBV5-4 and TRBJ2-1, with a tentative D call TRBD1 (6 bases). There are 19 residues in the CDR3. The V and J ends lost 0 bases and 5 bases respectively, with 24 bases between them. The V gene's germline CDR1 is SGHNT and CDR2 YYREEE (reference sequence). The CDR3 DNA follows: TGTGCCAGCAGCTTGGCCCCCCTATCGACAGGTAACTACAACAATGAGCAGTTCTTC. Its protein product is CASSLAPLSTGNYNNEQFF. Variable domain in full (rest from reference TRBV5-4 and TRBJ2-1): ETGVTQSPTHLIKTRGQQVTLRCSSQSGHNTVSWYQQALGQGPQFIFQYYREEENGRGNFPPRFSGLQFPNYSSELNVNALELDDSALYLCASSLAPLSTGNYNNEQFFGPGTRLTVL.

The chain employs TRBV21-1 and TRBJ2-7; the table names TRBD1, a call not compared with the DNA. TRBV21-1 is a recognized pseudogene. The CDR3 runs to 15 residues. The CDR3 sequence is CASSKRFGTPYEQYF. CDR3 DNA sequence: TGTGCCAGCAGCAAGAGGTTCGGGACACCTTACGAGCAGTACTTC.

This clone was observed a few times. The CDR3 DNA reads as TGCGCCAGCAGCTTGAACCAGAATGAAGCTTTCTTT. Protein: CASSLNQNEAFF. This chain uses TRBV5-1 with TRBJ1-1; unclear D gene. The CDR3 is made up of 12 amino acids. The germline V gene has CDR1 SGHRS and CDR2 YFSETQ. Trimming cost V 1 base and J 7 bases, with 8 bases left between them.

The sample holds a few counts of this clone. CDR3 DNA sequence: TGCGCCAGCAGCTTCTCTACTGGCACAGATACGCAGTATTTT. Translated, it gives CASSFSTGTDTQYF. The rearrangement joins TRBV5-1 to TRBJ2-3; no reliable D call. Germline V gene lookup returns CDR1 SGHRS and CDR2 YFSETQ. The CDR3 extends over 14 amino acids. Trimming pared 2 bases from V and 1 base from J, leaving 8 bases between.

The chain is built from TRBV5-1 and TRBJ1-2; possible D gene TRBD1, 5 bases. The V and J ends lost 0 bases and 6 bases respectively, with 9 bases between them. CDR3 length: 13 residues. Germline V gives CDR1 SGHRS, CDR2 YFSETQ. In DNA, the CDR3 is TGCGCCAGCAGCTTGGGACAGAGCGATGGCTACACCTTC. Its translation is CASSLGQSDGYTF.

The chain links TRBV28 to TRBJ2-2; D gene unclear. V was trimmed by 0 bases and J by 1 base, leaving 15 bases between them. The CDR3 length is 18 residues. CDR1 and CDR2 (germline): MDHEN, SYDVKM. CDR3 protein: CASSLWKVVSGNTGELFF. The DNA for the CDR3 is TGTGCCAGCAGTTTATGGAAGGTGGTCTCGGGGAACACCGGGGAGCTGTTTTTT. The full variable domain, in which reference TRBV28 and TRBJ2-2 provide the parts outside the CDR3, is DVKVTQSSRYLVKRTGEKVFLECVQDMDHENMFWYRQDPGLGLRLIYFSYDVKMKEKGDIPEGYSVSREKKERFSLILESASTNQTSMYLCASSLWKVVSGNTGELFFGEGSRLTVL.

The genes are TRBV25-1 and TRBJ2-4; TRBD1 might be the D (5 bases). The CDR3 is 14 residues long. Trimming took 4 bases from V and 6 from J, leaving 13 bases between them. Germline V gene data show CDR1 as MGHDK and CDR2 as SYGVNS. The CDR3 region is CASSADKKRNIQYF. CDR3 bases: TGTGCCAGCAGTGCGGACAAGAAAAGAAACATTCAGTACTTC.

This clone was seen only a few times. The chain couples TRBV2 to TRBJ1-2; TRBD1 matches 7 bases. The V gene's germline CDR1 is SNHLY and CDR2 FYNNEI. The V and J ends lost 6 bases and 3 bases, in that order; junction bases with no gene match: 10. This CDR3 spans 15 amino acids. CDR3 protein: CASSRGQARDYGYTF. CDR3 bases: TGTGCCAGCAGCAGAGGACAGGCTAGGGACTATGGCTACACCTTC.